Each of the 23 T cell receptor beta chains below was sequenced from the same sample in a study of STAT5B mutations in CD4+ large granular lymphocyte leukemia (dated by TCRdb to 2022 to 2024). Libraries were constructed by the immunoSEQ multiplex PCR assay. In TCRdb, the immuneACCESS table is reduced to in-frame sequences with V and J assigned. These tables do not hold every clone; where another copy was compared, an unresolved V gene accounts for under half, and the others remain unexplained. Within this sample are about 22,000 clones, with 60% to 85% of them counted one time only. The leading ten clones occupy 0.35% to 0.5% of the sample. The sequencing sample was made of CD4+ T cells from blood buffy coats. Source of these receptors: a human donor in good health.

The chain uses TRBV19 and TRBJ2-6; no firm D call. Germline CDR1 reads LNHDA; CDR2 reads SQIVND (reference sequence). The CDR3 is 14 amino acids. V lost 9 bases to trimming and J lost 0 bases, with 9 bases between them. DNA for the CDR3: TGTGCCAGCCGACACCTCTCTGGGGCCAACGTCCTGACTTTC. Translating gives CASRHLSGANVLTF.

The chain is built from TRBV30 and TRBJ1-2; TRBD1 is a possible D gene (5 bases). V was pared by 1 base and J by 5 bases, with 14 bases between. The CDR3 has 14 amino acids. The germline CDR1 and CDR2 sequences are GTSNPN and SVGIG (reference sequence). CDR3 in DNA: TGTGCCTGGAGTGGATCTGGGACGGCTTATGGCTACACCTTC. Its protein product is CAWSGSGTAYGYTF.

The chain employs TRBV2 and TRBJ2-3; a weak D match, TRBD2 (6 bases). The V end was cut by 2 bases, the J end by 1 base, with 16 bases between. The CDR3 totals 17 residues. CDR1 is SNHLY and CDR2 is FYNNEI in the germline V gene. CDR3 amino acids: CASSEIGFGGGTDTQYF. In nucleotides, the CDR3 is TGTGCCAGCAGTGAAATTGGTTTCGGCGGGGGCACAGATACGCAGTATTTT.

This sequence joins TRBV28 and TRBJ2-3; D might be TRBD2 (5 bases). CDR3 length: 15 residues. Trimming pared 5 bases from V and 8 bases from J, leaving 20 bases between. In germline, CDR1 is MDHEN, CDR2 SYDVKM. Here the CDR3 reads CASSSSPGDQVTQYF. In DNA, the CDR3 is TGTGCCAGCAGTAGCTCCCCCGGGGATCAGGTTACGCAGTATTTT.

The rearrangement joins TRBV6-5 to TRBJ1-1; D is unclear. V was trimmed by 2 bases and J by 1 base, leaving 8 bases between them. The CDR3 has 14 residues. CDR1 is MNHEY, CDR2 SVGAGI, per germline. CDR3: CASSYVAGNTEAFF. For the CDR3, the DNA is TGTGCCAGCAGTTACGTCGCGGGGAACACTGAAGCTTTCTTT.

The J gene is TRBJ2-1, the V gene TRBV4-1; 8 bases fit TRBD1. The CDR3 sequence is 18 residues long. Germline loops: CDR1 MGHRA, CDR2 YSYEKL. The trim removed 2 bases at V and 1 base at J, leaving 10 bases unmatched. Here the CDR3 DNA reads TGCGCCAGCAGCCAATCCGAGGGACAGGCGCCTTCCTACAATGAGCAGTTCTTC. It encodes CASSQSEGQAPSYNEQFF.

The CDR3 sequence is CASSLPGSGLAGVGEQYF. The DNA of the CDR3 is TGTGCCAGCAGCTTACCCGGCTCGGGACTAGCGGGAGTCGGCGAGCAGTACTTC. The genes are TRBV7-2 and TRBJ2-7, with 14 nucleotides matching TRBD2. The V segment lost 2 bases and the J segment 6 bases; nucleotides outside the gene matches: 12. The CDR3 runs 18 residues. CDR1 is SGHTA and CDR2 is FQGNSA in the germline V gene.

This rearrangement joins TRBV28 to TRBJ2-1; D remains unclear. In germline, CDR1 is MDHEN, CDR2 SYDVKM. This CDR3 is built from 12 residues. Deletions cut 6 bases from V and 7 bases from J, with 10 bases between. The CDR3: CASRQNPNEQFF. As DNA, the CDR3 is TGTGCCAGCAGACAGAACCCTAATGAGCAGTTCTTC. The variable domain in full, completed from reference TRBV28 and TRBJ2-1, reads DVKVTQSSRYLVKRTGEKVFLECVQDMDHENMFWYRQDPGLGLRLIYFSYDVKMKEKGDIPEGYSVSREKKERFSLILESASTNQTSMYLCASRQNPNEQFFGPGTRLTVL.

This chain connects TRBV7-9 to TRBJ1-1, with 9 bases aligning to TRBD1. With 5 bases clipped from V and 11 bases from J, the junction kept 9 bases outside the gene matches. The CDR3 length is 13 residues. CDR1 is SEHNR and CDR2 is FQNEAQ in the germline V gene (reference sequence). The CDR3 reads CASSTPGDREAFF. CDR3 DNA sequence: TGTGCCAGCAGCACACCCGGGGACAGGGAGGCTTTCTTT.

This chain links TRBV28 with TRBJ1-1; TRBD1 matches at 10 bases. This CDR3 is 12 amino acids long. CDR1 is MDHEN, CDR2 SYDVKM, per germline. Losses at the gene ends were 6 bases for V and 11 bases for J; bases not matched to a gene: 6. CDR3 coding DNA: TGTGCCAGCAGGCCGGGACAGGGGCCCGCTTTCTTT. Amino acid sequence: CASRPGQGPAFF.

This clone was counted a single time. The chain has TRBV28 and TRBJ1-3; D gene uncertain. CDR1 and CDR2 from the germline V gene are MDHEN and SYDVKM. Trimming pared 5 bases from V and 4 bases from J, leaving 12 bases between. The CDR3 has 14 residues. The CDR3 protein is CASSHTYAGNTIYF. The CDR3 nucleotides are TGTGCCAGCAGTCATACGTACGCCGGAAACACCATATATTTT.

The J gene is TRBJ1-1, the V gene TRBV5-4; the match to TRBD1 covers 8 bases. The trim removed 2 bases at V and 0 bases at J, leaving 0 bases unmatched. The germline V gene has CDR1 SGHNT and CDR2 YYREEE (reference sequence). The length of the CDR3 is 14 residues. The CDR3, as DNA: TGTGCCAGCAGCTTACAGGGGGTGAACACTGAAGCTTTCTTT. Translated, it gives CASSLQGVNTEAFF.

The chain is built from TRBV18 and TRBJ2-5, with D tentatively TRBD1 (5 bases). CDR3 length equals 14 residues. Between the trimmed V and J ends, which lost 6 bases and 5 bases, there was a span of 16 bases. Per germline, CDR1 KGHSH and CDR2 LQKENI. The CDR3 DNA reads TGTGCCAGCTCCCCGCAGCAGGGTACGGAGACCCAGTACTTC. Amino acid sequence: CASSPQQGTETQYF.

This chain joins TRBV7-6 and TRBJ1-5; D perhaps matches TRBD1 (5 bases). V shed 0 bases and J shed 4 bases, with 10 bases lying between them. The length of the CDR3 is 15 residues. The germline V gene has CDR1 SGHVS and CDR2 FNYEAQ. The CDR3 protein is CASSLALGENQPQHF. The CDR3 DNA reads as TGTGCCAGCAGCTTAGCGCTGGGGGAAAATCAGCCCCAGCATTTT. Together with reference TRBV7-6 and TRBJ1-5, the CDR3 gives the full variable domain: GAGVSQSPRYKVTKRGQDVALRCDPISGHVSLYWYRQALGQGPEFLTYFNYEAQQDKSGLPNDRFSAERPEGSISTLTIQRTEQRDSAMYRCASSLALGENQPQHFGDGTRLSIL.

This clone has just a few counts. The chain uses TRBV28 and TRBJ1-4; no definite D call. Per germline, CDR1 MDHEN and CDR2 SYDVKM. The CDR3 is made up of 15 amino acids. The V end lost 5 bases, the J end lost 7 bases, and 17 bases lay between the germline ends. The CDR3 DNA sequence: TGTGCCAGCAGTACACGGACGGTCTGGGGTGAAAAACTGTTTTTT. Residues: CASSTRTVWGEKLFF.

The J gene is TRBJ2-3, the V gene TRBV27; 7 nucleotides agree with TRBD1. CDR3 size: 15 residues. CDR1 MNHEY and CDR2 SMNVEV come from the germline V gene (reference sequence). The V segment lost 0 bases and the J segment 0 bases; nucleotides outside the gene matches: 0. CDR3 protein: CASSLSTGSTDTQYF. Here the CDR3 DNA reads TGTGCCAGCAGTTTATCGACAGGGAGCACAGATACGCAGTATTTT.

This chain joins TRBV7-6 and TRBJ2-5, with a possible D match to TRBD2 (5 bases). TRBJ2-7 matches the DNA end more closely, so the J call is doubtful. The CDR3 length is 13 residues. CDR1 is SGHVS and CDR2 is FNYEAQ in the germline V gene. CDR3: CASSLNGGYEQYF. CDR3 sequence (DNA): TGTGCCAGCAGCTTAAATGGAGGCTACGAGCAGTACTTC.

V and J are TRBV6-5 and TRBJ2-3; TRBD2 aligns across 9 bases. Looked up from germline, CDR1 is MNHEY and CDR2 is SVGAGI. The CDR3 length is 14 residues. V trimming: 7 bases; J trimming: 1 base; junction bases outside the gene matches: 3. Written as DNA, the CDR3 is TGTGCCAGCAAAGCTAGCGGGGGCACAGATACGCAGTATTTT. This codes for CASKASGGTDTQYF.

The V gene is TRBV7-3, the J gene TRBJ2-2; TRBD1 matches at 7 bases. The CDR3 is 17 amino acids. V lost 1 base and J lost 1; bases outside the gene matches: 6. CDR1 and CDR2 from the germline V gene are SGHTA and FQGTGA. The CDR3 reads CASSLKGQLVNTGELFF. CDR3 DNA: TGTGCCAGCAGCTTAAAGGGACAGTTAGTGAACACCGGGGAGCTGTTTTTT. The variable domain in full, with the rest retrieved from reference TRBV7-3 and TRBJ2-2, is GAGVSQTPSNKVTEKGKYVELRCDPISGHTALYWYRQSLGQGPEFLIYFQGTGAADDSGLPNDRFFAVRPEGSVSTLKIQRTERGDSAVYLCASSLKGQLVNTGELFFGEGSRLTVL.

This clone has just one count. The chain links TRBV7-3 to TRBJ2-5; a possible D gene is TRBD1 (5 bases). This CDR3 spans 13 amino acids. Trimming shortened V by 4 bases and J by 7 bases, and 13 bases separated the two germline ends. Germline values: CDR1 SGHTA, CDR2 FQGTGA. CDR3 protein: CASSSQVFGTQYF. The CDR3, as DNA: TGTGCCAGCAGCTCACAGGTTTTTGGGACCCAGTACTTC.

The rearrangement uses TRBV5-8 and TRBJ1-1; unclear D gene. Trimming removed 0 bases from V and 8 bases from J, with 14 bases in between. This CDR3 contains 14 residues. The germline CDR1 and CDR2 sequences are SGHTS and YDEGEE. The CDR3 spells CASSLGSVRVEAFF. In nucleotides, the CDR3 is TGTGCCAGCAGCTTGGGCAGCGTAAGGGTGGAAGCTTTCTTT.

J is TRBJ1-2 and V is TRBV4-3; D gene uncertain. The V gene lost 2 bases and the J gene lost 6 bases, with 7 bases spanning the gap. Germline V lookup: CDR1 LGHNA, CDR2 YSLEER. This CDR3 contains 12 residues. Here the CDR3 reads CASSQRGNGYTF. The CDR3 bases are TGCGCCAGCAGCCAAAGAGGGAATGGCTACACCTTC.

The rearrangement uses TRBV9 and TRBJ2-2; maybe TRBD2 (5 bases). Trimming cost V 0 bases and J 3 bases, with 12 bases left between them. CDR3 size: 16 residues. Germline V gives CDR1 SGDLS, CDR2 YYNGEE. The CDR3 DNA is TGTGCCAGCAGCGTAGAATCTAGCAGCTACACCGGGGAGCTGTTTTTT. Encoded protein: CASSVESSSYTGELFF.